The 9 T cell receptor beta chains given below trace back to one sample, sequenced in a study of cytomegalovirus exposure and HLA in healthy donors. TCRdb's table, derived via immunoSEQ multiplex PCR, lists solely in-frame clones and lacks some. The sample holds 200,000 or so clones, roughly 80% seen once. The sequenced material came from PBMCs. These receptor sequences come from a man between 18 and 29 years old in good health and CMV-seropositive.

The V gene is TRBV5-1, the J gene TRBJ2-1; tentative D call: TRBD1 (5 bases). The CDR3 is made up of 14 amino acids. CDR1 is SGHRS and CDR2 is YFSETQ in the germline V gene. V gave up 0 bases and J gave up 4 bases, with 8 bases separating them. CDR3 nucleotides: TGCGCCAGCAGCTTGGATACAGGTTACAATGAGCAGTTCTTC. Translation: CASSLDTGYNEQFF.

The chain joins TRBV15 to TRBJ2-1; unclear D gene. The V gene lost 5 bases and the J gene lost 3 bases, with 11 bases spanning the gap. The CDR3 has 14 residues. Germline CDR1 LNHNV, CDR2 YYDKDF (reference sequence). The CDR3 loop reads CATSPGLGYNEQFF. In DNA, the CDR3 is TGTGCCACCAGCCCCGGGTTGGGCTACAATGAGCAGTTCTTC.

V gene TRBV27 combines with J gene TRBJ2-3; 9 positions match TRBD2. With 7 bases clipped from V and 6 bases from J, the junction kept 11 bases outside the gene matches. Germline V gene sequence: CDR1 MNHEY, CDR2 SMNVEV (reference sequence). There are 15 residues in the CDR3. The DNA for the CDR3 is TGTGCCAGCACCCCCGGCGGGAGGGCCAAGGATACGCAGTATTTT. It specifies CASTPGGRAKDTQYF.

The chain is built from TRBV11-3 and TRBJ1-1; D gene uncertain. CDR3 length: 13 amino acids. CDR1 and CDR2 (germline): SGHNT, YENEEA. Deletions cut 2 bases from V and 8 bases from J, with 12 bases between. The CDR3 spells CASSLSRTREAFF. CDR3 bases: TGTGCCAGCAGCTTAAGCCGGACTCGGGAAGCTTTCTTT.

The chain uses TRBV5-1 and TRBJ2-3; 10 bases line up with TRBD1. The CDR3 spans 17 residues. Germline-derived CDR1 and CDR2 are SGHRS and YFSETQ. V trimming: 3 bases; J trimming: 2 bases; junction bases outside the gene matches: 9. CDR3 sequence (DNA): TGCGCCAGCAGCTCCCGGACAGGGGGGACCTTCACAGATACGCAGTATTTT. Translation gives CASSSRTGGTFTDTQYF.

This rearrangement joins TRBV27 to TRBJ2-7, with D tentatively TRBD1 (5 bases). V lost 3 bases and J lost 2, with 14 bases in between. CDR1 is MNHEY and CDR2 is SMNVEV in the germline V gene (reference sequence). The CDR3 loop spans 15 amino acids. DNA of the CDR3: TGTGCCAGCAGTTTTAACTGGGTAGGGGCCTACGAGCAGTACTTC. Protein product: CASSFNWVGAYEQYF.

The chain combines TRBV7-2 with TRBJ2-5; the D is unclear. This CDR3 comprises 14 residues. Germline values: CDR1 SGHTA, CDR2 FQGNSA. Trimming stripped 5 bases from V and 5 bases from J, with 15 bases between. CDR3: CASSQPFGGETQYF. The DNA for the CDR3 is TGTGCCAGCAGCCAACCCTTCGGCGGCGAGACCCAGTACTTC.

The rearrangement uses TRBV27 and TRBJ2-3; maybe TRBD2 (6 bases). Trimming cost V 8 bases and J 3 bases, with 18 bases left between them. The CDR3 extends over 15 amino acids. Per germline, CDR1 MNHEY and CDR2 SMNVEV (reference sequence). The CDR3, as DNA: TGTGCCAGCCGCGACTTCCGGGAGTTTACAGATACGCAGTATTTT. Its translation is CASRDFREFTDTQYF.

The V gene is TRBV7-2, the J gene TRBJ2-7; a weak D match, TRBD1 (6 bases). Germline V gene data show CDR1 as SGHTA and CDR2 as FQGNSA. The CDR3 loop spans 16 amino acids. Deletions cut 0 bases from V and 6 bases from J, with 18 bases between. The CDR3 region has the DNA TGTGCCAGCAGCTTAGCGCGACAGGTTATGGTGGGCGAGCAGTACTTC. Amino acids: CASSLARQVMVGEQYF.